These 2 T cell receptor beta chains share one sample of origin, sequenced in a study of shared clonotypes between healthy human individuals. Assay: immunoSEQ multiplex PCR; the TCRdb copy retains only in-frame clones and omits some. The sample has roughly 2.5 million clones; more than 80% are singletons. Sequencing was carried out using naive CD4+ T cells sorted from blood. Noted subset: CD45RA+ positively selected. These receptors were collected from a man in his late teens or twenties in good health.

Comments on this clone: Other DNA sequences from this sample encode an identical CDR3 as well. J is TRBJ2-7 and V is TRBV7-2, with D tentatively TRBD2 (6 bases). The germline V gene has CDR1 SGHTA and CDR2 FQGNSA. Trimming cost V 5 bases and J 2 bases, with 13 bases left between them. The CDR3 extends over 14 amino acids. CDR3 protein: CASSPGLLPYEQYF. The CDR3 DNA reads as TGTGCCAGCAGCCCGGGACTCTTACCCTACGAGCAGTACTTC.

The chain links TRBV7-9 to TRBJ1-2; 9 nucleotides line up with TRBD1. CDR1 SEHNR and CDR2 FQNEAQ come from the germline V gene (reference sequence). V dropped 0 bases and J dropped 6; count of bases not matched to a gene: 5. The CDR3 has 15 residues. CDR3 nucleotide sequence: TGTGCCAGCAGCTTAGCGGGTACAGGGGGCCATGGCTACACCTTC. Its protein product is CASSLAGTGGHGYTF.